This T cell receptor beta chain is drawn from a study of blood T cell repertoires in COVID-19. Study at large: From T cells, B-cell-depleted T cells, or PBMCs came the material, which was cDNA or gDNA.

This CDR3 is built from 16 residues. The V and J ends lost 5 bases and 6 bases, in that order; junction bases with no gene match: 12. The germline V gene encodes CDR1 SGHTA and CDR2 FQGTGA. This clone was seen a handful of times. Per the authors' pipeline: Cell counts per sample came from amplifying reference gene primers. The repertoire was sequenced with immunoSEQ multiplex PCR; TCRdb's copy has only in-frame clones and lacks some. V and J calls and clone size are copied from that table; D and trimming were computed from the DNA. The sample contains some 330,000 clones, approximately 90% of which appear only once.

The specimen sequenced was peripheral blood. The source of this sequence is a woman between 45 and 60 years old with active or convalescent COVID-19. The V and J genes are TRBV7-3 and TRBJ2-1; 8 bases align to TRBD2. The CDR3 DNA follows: TGTGCCAGCAGCCCTGGGGGAGCGGGGGCCATCAATGAGCAGTTCTTC. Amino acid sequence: CASSPGGAGAINEQFF.